Following are 10 T cell receptor beta chains from one sample sequenced in a study of a mutant IDH1 vaccine in newly diagnosed glioma. Time point: week 5, during vaccination. Alongside topical imiquimod, each dose of vaccine comprised 300 ug of mutant IDH1 20-mer peptide. Their antigen targets remain unknown. Only in-frame clones appear in the TCRdb table, and some are missing; sequencing was by immunoSEQ multiplex PCR. The sample carries tens of thousands of clones, 80% to 90% recorded once. The sequenced sample was PBMCs, obtained from a glioma patient whose treatment included an IDH1 peptide vaccine. The origin of the receptors is a man aged 40-55 years with glioma.

This rearrangement joins TRBV5-8 to TRBJ2-2; the D gene is possibly TRBD1 (5 bases). CDR3 length: 15 residues. Germline CDR1 is SGHTS and CDR2 is YDEGEE. Trimming removed 0 bases at V and 1 base at J, with 7 bases between. The CDR3: CASSLGTQNTGELFF. CDR3 nucleotides: TGTGCCAGCAGCTTGGGGACACAGAACACCGGGGAGCTGTTTTTT.

This clone appeared once. The chain has TRBV29-1 and TRBJ2-6; D unresolved. Germline V lookup: CDR1 SQVTM, CDR2 ANQGSEA. The CDR3 contains 13 residues. The ends were cut back, 3 bases at V and 2 bases at J, with 5 bases in the middle. The CDR3 coding sequence is TGCAGCGTTGATATAGCTGGGGCCAACGTCCTGACTTTC. Protein product: CSVDIAGANVLTF.

This clone appeared a single time. CDR3 bases: TGTGCCAGCAGTGAATATTCCGGAACCTACGAGCAGTACTTC. It specifies CASSEYSGTYEQYF. V is TRBV25-1 and J is TRBJ2-7; D is unresolved. This CDR3 spans 14 amino acids. V was pared by 0 bases and J by 2 bases, with 8 bases between. CDR1 and CDR2 from the germline V gene are MGHDK and SYGVNS.

The chain recombines TRBV7-8 with TRBJ2-3; 14 nucleotides agree with TRBD2. CDR3 length equals 18 residues. V dropped 5 bases and J dropped 1; count of bases not matched to a gene: 8. Germline V gene data show CDR1 as SGHVS and CDR2 as FQNEAQ. Here the CDR3 reads CASSPQRLAGGGTDTQYF. CDR3 bases: TGTGCCAGCAGCCCTCAACGACTAGCGGGAGGGGGCACAGATACGCAGTATTTT.

The chain uses TRBV13 and TRBJ1-4; D remains ambiguous. This CDR3 is 18 amino acids long. Deletions cut 2 bases from V and 4 bases from J, with 20 bases between. The germline V gene has CDR1 PRHDT and CDR2 FYEKMQ (reference sequence). CDR3 sequence: CASSLIGRTDGDNEKLFF. The CDR3 coding sequence is TGTGCCAGCAGCTTAATCGGTCGCACTGACGGAGATAATGAAAAACTGTTTTTT.

The V and J genes are TRBV27 and TRBJ2-3; the D is unclear. Germline V gene data show CDR1 as MNHEY and CDR2 as SMNVEV (reference sequence). The V end was cut by 2 bases, the J end by 4 bases, with 10 bases between. This CDR3 region has 14 residues. The CDR3 DNA reads TGTGCCAGCAGTTTACGAACTCTACCAGATACGCAGTATTTT. It translates to CASSLRTLPDTQYF.

This clone turned up a few times. CDR3 DNA: TGCAGCGGACACCGGGGAGATGGTGAAGCTTTCTTT. Encoded protein: CSGHRGDGEAFF. The chain recombines TRBV29-1 with TRBJ1-1; D remains ambiguous. Germline-derived CDR1 and CDR2 are SQVTM and ANQGSEA. The CDR3 consists of 12 residues. Between the trimmed V and J ends, which lost 7 bases and 7 bases, there was a span of 16 bases.

The V call is TRBV6-5, the J call TRBJ2-7, with D unresolved. The CDR3 covers 15 residues. Deletions cut 6 bases from V and 3 bases from J, with 18 bases between. Germline CDR1 reads MNHEY; CDR2 reads SVGAGI. DNA of the CDR3: TGTGCCAGCAGAGTGACTCAGGCTCCTAACTACGAGCAGTACTTC. The encoded protein is CASRVTQAPNYEQYF.

The V call is TRBV28, the J call TRBJ2-1; D is possibly TRBD2 (5 bases). Germline V gene sequence: CDR1 MDHEN, CDR2 SYDVKM. There are 13 residues in the CDR3. Trimming took off 6 bases at V and 10 bases at J, with 16 bases between the two ends. CDR3 sequence (DNA): TGTGCCAGCAGGCGGACTTCCTTGCAGGAGCAGTTCTTC. This translates into CASRRTSLQEQFF.

V is TRBV4-2 and J is TRBJ2-7, with 10 bases lining up with TRBD2. The CDR3 loop spans 15 amino acids. V shed 4 bases and J 0 bases; nucleotides not matched to a gene: 3. CDR1 is LGHNA, CDR2 YNFKEQ, per germline. For the CDR3, the DNA is TGTGCCAGCAGCCCATCTAGCGGGAGCTCCTACGAGCAGTACTTC. It specifies CASSPSSGSSYEQYF.